Following are 27 T cell receptor beta chains from one sample sequenced in a study of blood T cells in healthy people across ages. A sample-barcoded 5' primer and a J-beta primer mix were used in a second PCR of roughly 6 to 11 cycles. MiXCR, applied by TCRdb to the 5' RACE reads, yields one record per CDR3 protein. The table has under 800,000 distinct CDR3 sequences, 40% to 45% seen once. The sample consisted of blood. These receptors came from a woman aged 60-75 years in good health.

The chain employs TRBV5-1 and TRBJ2-7, with TRBD2 identical over 16 bases. Looked up from germline, CDR1 is SGHRS and CDR2 is YFSETQ. Trimming removed 9 bases from V and 2 bases from J; junction bases left unmatched: 14. The length of the CDR3 is 18 residues. The CDR3 DNA follows: TGCGCCAACTCGCTGTCCGGGACTAGCGGGGGGGAGACCTACGAGCAGTACTTC. Translated: CANSLSGTSGGETYEQYF.

The chain joins TRBV12-3 or TRBV12-4 to TRBJ1-1; D unclear. V was trimmed by 4 bases and J by 2 bases, leaving 5 bases between them. CDR3 length equals 12 residues. The CDR3 sequence is CASSSSNTEAFF. The CDR3 bases are TGTGCCAGCAGTTCGTCAAACACTGAAGCTTTCTTT.

This CDR3 is CASSRTRESGNEQFF. The CDR3 DNA sequence: TGTGCCAGCTCAAGAACCCGGGAGTCCGGTAATGAGCAGTTCTTC. The chain carries TRBV11-2 and TRBJ2-1; D may be TRBD2 (6 bases). Trimming took 8 bases from V and 7 from J, leaving 21 bases between them. The CDR3 contains 15 residues. From germline, CDR1 is SGHAT and CDR2 FQNNGV. Variable domain in full (rest from reference TRBV11-2 and TRBJ2-1): EAGVAQSPRYKIIEKRQSVAFWCNPISGHATLYWYQQILGQGPKLLIQFQNNGVVDDSQLPKDRFSAERLKGVDSTLKIQPAKLEDSAVYLCASSRTRESGNEQFFGPGTRLTVL.

The chain employs TRBV7-9 and TRBJ1-1; 10 bases agree with TRBD1. The V segment lost 5 bases and the J segment 3 bases; nucleotides outside the gene matches: 9. Germline CDR1 is SEHNR and CDR2 is FQNEAQ (reference sequence). The CDR3 has 16 amino acids. The CDR3 coding sequence is TGTGCCAGCAGCCTACCGACAGGGGGCATCGACACTGAAGCTTTCTTT. Translating gives CASSLPTGGIDTEAFF.

Regarding this clonotype: A much larger clone differs from this one at a single base, so this may be a read error. The V call is TRBV7-3, the J call TRBJ2-3; TRBD2 aligns across 12 bases. The CDR3 is made up of 18 amino acids. The germline CDR1 and CDR2 sequences are SGHTA and FQGTGA. With 3 bases clipped from V and 5 bases from J, the junction kept 12 bases outside the gene matches. The CDR3 loop is CASSFLPVTSGSLDTQYF. As DNA, the CDR3 is TGTGCCAGCAGCTTCTTACCTGTGACTAGCGGGAGCTTAGATACGCAGTATTTT.

The chain joins TRBV5-6 to TRBJ1-2; D gene unclear. This CDR3 contains 15 residues. From germline, CDR1 is SGHDT and CDR2 YYEEEE. Trimming stripped 4 bases from V and 2 bases from J, with 15 bases between. CDR3 bases: TGTGCCAGCAGCCCGGATTGGGGTAGGAACTATGGCTACACCTTC. Protein product: CASSPDWGRNYGYTF.

Turning to this clonotype: At one end, the junction sequence differs from germline, possibly due to a read error. V gene TRBV5-1 combines with J gene TRBJ2-1, with TRBD1 as a possible D gene (5 bases). Germline V lookup: CDR1 SGHRS, CDR2 YFSETQ. This CDR3 contains 15 residues. The chain's CDR3 is CTSSLVWQGGDEQFF. CDR3 sequence (DNA): TGCACCAGCAGCTTGGTATGGCAGGGTGGGGATGAGCAGTTCTTC.

The CDR3 DNA reads as TGTGCCAGCAGCTTGGATGTGGATGAGGAGACCCAGTACTTC. Its translation is CASSLDVDEETQYF. The chain combines TRBV5-6 with TRBJ2-5; the D is unclear. There are 14 residues in the CDR3. Germline V gene sequence: CDR1 SGHDT, CDR2 YYEEEE. Between the trimmed V and J ends, which lost 0 bases and 5 bases, there was a span of 11 bases.

This clonotype has more than one count but fewer than ten. V and J are TRBV12-3 or TRBV12-4 and TRBJ2-3, with D tentatively TRBD1 or TRBD2 (6 bases each). This CDR3 spans 16 amino acids. Trimming pared 7 bases from V and 5 bases from J, leaving 22 bases between. The CDR3 DNA follows: TGTGCCAGCACCCTATGGGGGGCCGGAGGAGTAGATACGCAGTATTTT. Translating it yields CASTLWGAGGVDTQYF.

The CDR3 sequence: CASSVGADGNSPLHF. In DNA, the CDR3 is TGTGCCAGCAGCGTAGGAGCAGACGGGAATTCACCCCTCCACTTT. The chain has TRBV9 and TRBJ1-6; D uncertain. Germline V gene lookup returns CDR1 SGDLS and CDR2 YYNGEE. Deletions cut 0 bases from V and 7 bases from J, with 11 bases between. The CDR3 consists of 15 residues.

The chain employs TRBV20-1 and TRBJ2-7, with 9 bases matching TRBD1. V lost 3 bases and J lost 2; bases outside the gene matches: 8. Germline CDR1 and CDR2: DFQATT and SNEGSKA (reference sequence). This CDR3 region has 15 residues. Here the CDR3 DNA reads TGCAGTGCTAGGGCCCCGGGACAGGGACCCTACGAGCAGTACTTC. This sequence encodes CSARAPGQGPYEQYF.

The J gene is TRBJ2-1, the V gene TRBV9; 16 bases agree with TRBD2. Germline V lookup: CDR1 SGDLS, CDR2 YYNGEE. V gave up 0 bases and J gave up 8 bases; unmatched junction bases: 5. The CDR3 loop spans 17 amino acids. In DNA, the CDR3 is TGTGCCAGCAGCGTAGCAGGGACTAGCGGGGGGGCGTATGAGCAGTTCTTC. Translation gives CASSVAGTSGGAYEQFF. Combining the CDR3 with reference TRBV9 and TRBJ2-1 gives the whole variable domain DSGVTQTPKHLITATGQRVTLRCSPRSGDLSVYWYQQSLDQGLQFLIQYYNGEERAKGNILERFSAQQFPDLHSELNLSSLELGDSALYFCASSVAGTSGGAYEQFFGPGTRLTVL.

The chain joins TRBV12-3 or TRBV12-4 to TRBJ1-2, with D maybe TRBD1 (6 bases). Trimming pared 5 bases from V and 4 bases from J, leaving 8 bases between. The CDR3 consists of 12 residues. The CDR3 region has the DNA TGTGCCAGCAGTGGGGGGCCCTATGGCTACACCTTC. It yields the protein CASSGGPYGYTF.

This chain links TRBV18 with TRBJ1-2; TRBD1 matches 11 bases. The germline V gene has CDR1 KGHSH and CDR2 LQKENI. J was trimmed by 6 bases and V by 4 bases; bases with no gene match: 7. CDR3 size: 15 residues. The CDR3 DNA reads TGTGCCAGCTCACTGTTGGACAGGGGGCATGATGGCTACACCTTC. Its protein product is CASSLLDRGHDGYTF.

This clonotype was seen more than once but under ten times. The V call is TRBV14, the J call TRBJ2-7, with D perhaps matching TRBD2 (6 bases). Deletions cut 0 bases from V and 0 bases from J, with 9 bases between. The germline V gene has CDR1 SGHDN and CDR2 FVKESK. The CDR3 runs to 15 residues. CDR3 residues: CASSQDRGTSYEQYF. In nucleotides, the CDR3 is TGTGCCAGCAGCCAAGATCGCGGGACCTCCTACGAGCAGTACTTC.

The J gene is TRBJ2-1, the V gene TRBV6-2 or TRBV6-3; 13 bases line up with TRBD2. Losses at the gene ends were 6 bases for V and 7 bases for J; bases not matched to a gene: 6. The CDR3 totals 15 residues. Germline V CDR1 and CDR2: MNHEY, SVGEGT. CDR3 sequence reads: CASSRTSGSSNEQFF. In nucleotides, the CDR3 is TGTGCCAGCAGCCGGACTAGCGGGAGTTCTAATGAGCAGTTCTTC.

The chain uses TRBV27 and TRBJ2-2, with D hard to call. V was clipped by 7 bases and J by 8 bases, with 20 bases between them. The CDR3 length is 15 residues. Germline V CDR1 and CDR2: MNHEY, SMNVEV (reference sequence). CDR3 DNA: TGTGCCAGCACCCTGCCGGGCCCTAGGGCTGGGGAGCTGTTTTTT. Its translation is CASTLPGPRAGELFF.

Turning to this clonotype: A much larger clone lies a single base off, so this may be a read error. The chain carries TRBV20-1 and TRBJ2-1; a possible D gene is TRBD2 (6 bases). The CDR3 has 12 residues. Trimming removed 3 bases from V and 10 bases from J, with 13 bases in between. CDR1 and CDR2 (germline): DFQATT, SNEGSKA (reference sequence). The CDR3 protein is CSARTSFKEQFF. Written as DNA, the CDR3 is TGCAGTGCTAGGACTAGTTTCAAGGAGCAGTTCTTC.

The chain carries TRBV4-2 and TRBJ2-5; 7 nucleotides align to TRBD2. Germline CDR1 is LGHNA and CDR2 is YNFKEQ. V shed 4 bases and J 4 bases; nucleotides not matched to a gene: 12. This CDR3 spans 16 amino acids. CDR3 in DNA: TGTGCCAGCAGCCCTGCCTCTTGGGGGGGACGAGAGACCCAGTACTTC. Encoded protein: CASSPASWGGRETQYF.

The gene calls are TRBV4-1 and TRBJ2-7; tentative D call: TRBD2 (5 bases). The last part of the DNA fits TRBJ2-4 better; the J call may be wrong. The CDR3 runs to 17 residues. CDR1 is MGHRA, CDR2 YSYEKL, per germline. The CDR3 sequence: CASSQDRRGLVKNIQYF. The CDR3 nucleotides are TGCGCCAGCAGCCAAGATCGGAGAGGGCTAGTCAAAAACATTCAGTACTTC.

There are a few counts of this clonotype. The chain recombines TRBV3-1 with TRBJ2-5; D is undetermined. TRBJ2-7 explains the end of the DNA better; the J call may be wrong. Germline V lookup: CDR1 LGHDT, CDR2 YNNKEL (reference sequence). The CDR3 sequence is 15 residues long. CDR3: CASSQGPLSRREQYF. The CDR3 coding sequence is TGTGCCAGCAGCCAAGGACCACTGAGCCGGCGCGAGCAGTACTTC.

This chain uses TRBV29-1 with TRBJ2-7, with 11 nucleotides matching TRBD1. In germline, CDR1 is SQVTM, CDR2 ANQGSEA. J gave up 7 bases and V 3 bases, and 8 bases lay outside the gene matches. This CDR3 spans 14 amino acids. DNA for the CDR3: TGCAGCGTTGACGGACAGGGGGCGAGCAATGAGCAGTACTTC. Protein: CSVDGQGASNEQYF.

The CDR3 DNA reads as TGTGCCTGGAGTGTAACTCTCACTGAAGCTTTCTTT. This sequence encodes CAWSVTLTEAFF. The genes are TRBV30 and TRBJ1-1; no clear D. CDR1 and CDR2 from the germline V gene are GTSNPN and SVGIG (reference sequence). Trimming shortened V by 0 bases and J by 4 bases, and 6 bases separated the two germline ends. The CDR3 has 12 residues.

The chain combines TRBV20-1 with TRBJ1-5; D gene uncertain. CDR1 DFQATT and CDR2 SNEGSKA come from the germline V gene (reference sequence). V lost 7 bases and J 5 bases, leaving 12 bases between the germline ends. CDR3 length: 12 residues. The CDR3, as DNA: TGCAGTGTCACCAGTGGGGATCAGCCCCAGCATTTT. It yields the protein CSVTSGDQPQHF.

The J gene is TRBJ2-1, the V gene TRBV5-4; 9 bases line up with TRBD2. The CDR3 is made up of 14 amino acids. V was clipped by 5 bases and J by 13 bases; unmatched bases: 13. Germline V gives CDR1 SGHNT, CDR2 YYREEE (reference sequence). CDR3: CASSDSGGAETQFF. CDR3 bases: TGTGCCAGCAGTGATAGCGGGGGTGCAGAGACCCAGTTCTTC.

The rearrangement joins TRBV20-1 to TRBJ1-2; D is undetermined. Germline V gene lookup returns CDR1 DFQATT and CDR2 SNEGSKA (reference sequence). Trimming took off 4 bases at V and 0 bases at J, with 15 bases between the two ends. This CDR3 has 15 residues. The CDR3: CSATIPDGANYGYTF. For the CDR3, the DNA is TGCAGTGCTACGATACCGGACGGGGCTAACTATGGCTACACCTTC.

The chain joins TRBV14 to TRBJ2-5; 8 positions agree with TRBD2. The CDR3 has 16 residues. CDR1 and CDR2 from the germline V gene are SGHDN and FVKESK. Unmatched junction bases numbered 5, after V lost 1 base and J lost 1 base. CDR3 region: CASSQGRGGRQETQYF. CDR3 nucleotides: TGTGCCAGCAGCCAAGGACGGGGGGGCCGCCAAGAGACCCAGTACTTC.